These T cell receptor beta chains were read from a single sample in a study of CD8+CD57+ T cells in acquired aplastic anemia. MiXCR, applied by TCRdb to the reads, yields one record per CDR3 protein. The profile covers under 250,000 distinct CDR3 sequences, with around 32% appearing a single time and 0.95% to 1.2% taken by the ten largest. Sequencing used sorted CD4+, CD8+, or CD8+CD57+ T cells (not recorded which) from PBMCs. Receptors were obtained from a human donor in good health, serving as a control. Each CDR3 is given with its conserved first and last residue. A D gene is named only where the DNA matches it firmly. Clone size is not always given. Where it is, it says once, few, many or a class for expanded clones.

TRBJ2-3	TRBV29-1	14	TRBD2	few	CSVGSSSGGDTQYF	TGCAGCGTTGGTTCCTCTAGCGGGGGTGATACGCAGTATTTT
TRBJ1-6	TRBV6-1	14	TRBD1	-	CASLTGASGPPLHF	TGTGCCAGTCTAACAGGGGCCTCAGGTCCACCCCTCCACTTT
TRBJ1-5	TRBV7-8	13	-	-	CASSRDTDQPQHF	TGTGCCAGTTCTCGGGACACTGATCAGCCCCAGCATTTT
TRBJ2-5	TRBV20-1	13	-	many	CSAREPNQETQYF	TGCAGTGCTAGAGAGCCCAATCAGGAGACCCAGTACTTC
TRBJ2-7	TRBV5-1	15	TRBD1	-	CASSLMGDRDYEQYF	TGCGCCAGCAGCTTGATGGGGGACAGGGACTACGAGCAGTACTTC
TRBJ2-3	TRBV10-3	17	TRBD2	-	CATKSAGGLELSDTQYF	TGTGCCACCAAGTCAGCGGGGGGGCTAGAATTGTCGGATACGCAGTATTTT
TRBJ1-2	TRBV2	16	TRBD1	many	CASSDSEDRQSYGYTF	TGTGCCAGCAGTGATTCGGAGGACAGGCAGAGTTATGGCTACACCTTC
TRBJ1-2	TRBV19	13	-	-	CASSSGQQYGYTF	TGTGCCAGTAGTTCAGGACAGCAGTATGGCTACACCTTC
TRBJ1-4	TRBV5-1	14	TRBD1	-	CASSWGQGSEKLFF	TGCGCCAGCAGCTGGGGACAGGGGAGTGAAAAACTGTTTTTT
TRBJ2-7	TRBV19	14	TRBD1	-	CASTGTASSYEQYF	TGTGCCAGTACCGGGACAGCGAGCTCCTACGAGCAGTACTTC
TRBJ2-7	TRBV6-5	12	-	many	CASRGGHREQYF	TGTGCCAGCAGGGGGGGACATCGGGAGCAGTACTTC
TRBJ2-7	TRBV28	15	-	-	CASSLPGRPSYEQYF	TGTGCCAGCAGTTTACCCGGGCGACCCTCCTACGAGCAGTACTTC
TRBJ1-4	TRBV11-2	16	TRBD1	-	CASSLDAGQGNEKLFF	TGTGCCAGCAGCTTAGACGCAGGACAGGGGAATGAAAAACTGTTTTTT
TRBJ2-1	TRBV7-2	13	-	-	CASSLYGNNEQFF	TGTGCCAGCAGCTTATACGGAAACAATGAGCAGTTCTTC
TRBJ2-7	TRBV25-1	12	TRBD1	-	CATKDRGYEQYF	TGTGCCACCAAGGACAGGGGGTACGAGCAGTACTTC
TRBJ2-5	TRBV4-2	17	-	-	CASSQATAGIDQETQYF	TGTGCCAGCAGCCAAGCCACCGCGGGGATTGATCAAGAGACCCAGTACTTC
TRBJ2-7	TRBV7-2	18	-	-	CASSILSFQRQGSYEQYF	TGTGCCAGCAGTATACTGTCCTTCCAGCGTCAGGGTTCCTACGAGCAGTACTTC
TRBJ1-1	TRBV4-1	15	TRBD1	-	CASHRGDRLNTEAFF	TGCGCCAGCCACAGGGGGGACAGACTGAACACTGAAGCTTTCTTT
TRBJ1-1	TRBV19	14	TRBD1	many	CASSRTGGRTEAFF	TGTGCCAGTAGTAGGACAGGGGGCCGGACTGAAGCTTTCTTT
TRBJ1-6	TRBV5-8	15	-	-	CASSPVQGWNSPLHF	TGTGCCAGCAGCCCCGTACAGGGTTGGAATTCACCCCTCCACTTT
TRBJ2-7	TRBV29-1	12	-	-	CSATGSYYEQYF	TGCAGCGCCACGGGCAGTTACTACGAGCAGTACTTC
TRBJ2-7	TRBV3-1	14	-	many	CASSQGDGSYEQYF	TGTGCCAGCAGCCAAGGTGACGGATCCTACGAGCAGTACTTC
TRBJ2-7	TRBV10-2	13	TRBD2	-	CASSESTRGSRTF	TGTGCCAGCAGTGAGTCGACCCGCGGGAGTCGTACCTTC
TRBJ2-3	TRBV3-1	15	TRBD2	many	CASSPRAGRTDTQYF	TGTGCCAGCAGCCCGCGAGCGGGGAGGACAGATACGCAGTATTTT
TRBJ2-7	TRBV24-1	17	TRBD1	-	CATSDLTETGGAYEQYF	TGTGCCACCAGTGATTTGACTGAGACAGGGGGGGCCTACGAGCAGTACTTC
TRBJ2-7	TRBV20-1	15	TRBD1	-	CSARDPGGSSYEQYF	TGCAGTGCTAGAGATCCAGGGGGTTCCTCCTACGAGCAGTACTTC
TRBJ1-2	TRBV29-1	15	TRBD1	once	CSVDYRGRISYGYTF	TGCAGCGTGGACTACAGGGGGCGCATTAGCTATGGCTACACCTTC
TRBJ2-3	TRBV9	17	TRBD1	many	CASSVDGHAGGTDTQYF	TGTGCCAGCAGCGTAGACGGCCATGCAGGGGGAACAGATACGCAGTATTTT